Below are 18 T cell receptor beta chains sequenced from a single sample in a study of T cell responses to AZD1222 COVID-19 vaccine. Measured with immunoSEQ multiplex PCR; TCRdb has only the in-frame clones, and not every one. The sample holds 110,000 or so clones, about 91% seen once. The sequenced sample was peripheral blood, obtained 28 days after the second AZD1222 dose. Receptors were obtained from an adult who received the AZD1222 COVID-19 vaccine.

With regard to this clone: A junction end diverges from the germline sequence, so it may reflect a read error. This rearrangement joins TRBV28 to TRBJ1-4; tentatively, D is TRBD1 (5 bases). Germline CDR1 reads MDHEN; CDR2 reads SYDVKM. The CDR3 covers 15 residues. The chain's CDR3 is CASTLRRDLQEKAVF. The CDR3, as DNA: TGTGCCAGCACTTTACGCCGGGACCTTCAGGAAAAGGCGGTTTTT.

The rearrangement uses TRBV6-5 and TRBJ1-1; D ambiguous. Trimming stripped 6 bases from V and 5 bases from J, with 13 bases between. Germline CDR1 MNHEY, CDR2 SVGAGI. The CDR3 covers 13 residues. CDR3 residues: CASSSPLWTEAFF. The CDR3 bases are TGTGCCAGCAGCTCCCCGTTGTGGACTGAAGCTTTCTTT.

This chain links TRBV6-2 or TRBV6-3 with TRBJ1-1; 7 bases align to TRBD1. Trimming at V came to 5 bases and at J to 4 bases, leaving 10 bases not matched to a gene. Germline CDR1 reads MNHEY; CDR2 reads SVGEGT. The CDR3 sequence is 15 residues long. The CDR3 sequence is CASSPTQGTGTEAFF. The CDR3 DNA reads as TGTGCCAGCAGTCCCACACAGGGGACGGGCACTGAAGCTTTCTTT.

The J gene is TRBJ1-6, the V gene TRBV28; perhaps TRBD1 as D (5 bases). Germline V gene lookup returns CDR1 MDHEN and CDR2 SYDVKM. CDR3 length equals 14 residues. Trimming pared 6 bases from V and 9 bases from J, leaving 15 bases between. DNA of the CDR3: TGTGCCAGCAGATCCGGGACTCCACCTTCACCCCTCCACTTT. Protein sequence: CASRSGTPPSPLHF.

The chain uses TRBV10-3 and TRBJ2-7; D perhaps matches TRBD2 (6 bases). Trimming pared 0 bases from V and 4 bases from J, leaving 16 bases between. Per the germline V gene, CDR1 is ENHRY and CDR2 is SYGVKD. CDR3 length: 16 residues. The CDR3 DNA reads as TGTGCCATCAGTGAGTCCCCGACTAGTAATCGGTACGAGCAGTACTTC. Protein product: CAISESPTSNRYEQYF.

V usage is TRBV5-1 and J usage is TRBJ2-3; D perhaps matches TRBD1 (6 bases). This CDR3 has 15 residues. V dropped 6 bases and J dropped 5 bases, with 19 bases sitting between them. Germline CDR1 and CDR2: SGHRS and YFSETQ. CDR3 amino acids: CASKMDSLPGDTQYF. CDR3 nucleotide sequence: TGCGCCAGCAAAATGGACAGCCTCCCCGGAGATACGCAGTATTTT.

The CDR3: CASSQFDNTEAFF. DNA for the CDR3: TGTGCCAGCAGCCAGTTCGACAACACTGAAGCTTTCTTT. The V call is TRBV3-1 (or the pseudogene TRBV3-2), the J call TRBJ1-1; D ambiguous. This CDR3 comprises 13 residues. Trimming removed 3 bases at V and 2 bases at J, with 7 bases between. Germline V lookup: CDR1 LGHDT, CDR2 YNNKEL (reference sequence).

The chain recombines TRBV7-3 with TRBJ2-3, with 8 bases matching TRBD1. This CDR3 spans 16 amino acids. V lost 3 bases and J lost 2; bases outside the gene matches: 7. From germline, CDR1 is SGHTA and CDR2 FQGTGA. CDR3 DNA sequence: TGTGCCAGCAGCTTGGGGACAGGAAGAAACACAGATACGCAGTATTTT. Translation: CASSLGTGRNTDTQYF.

The count of this clone is one. The chain carries TRBV2 and TRBJ1-4, with D perhaps TRBD1 (5 bases). V shed 8 bases and J shed 5 bases, with 18 bases lying between them. CDR1 and CDR2 (germline): SNHLY, FYNNEI. The CDR3 sequence is 15 residues long. The CDR3: CASCPGTSLNEKLFF. In DNA form, the CDR3 reads TGTGCCAGCTGTCCCGGGACGTCCCTGAATGAAAAACTGTTTTTT.

The rearrangement uses TRBV9 and TRBJ2-5, with D unclear. V was pared by 3 bases and J by 2 bases, with 11 bases between. Germline V gives CDR1 SGDLS, CDR2 YYNGEE. The CDR3 is 14 amino acids. The CDR3 spells CASSARQFQETQYF. CDR3 DNA sequence: TGTGCCAGCAGCGCCCGTCAATTTCAAGAGACCCAGTACTTC.

The J gene is TRBJ1-1, the V gene TRBV15; no firm D call. CDR3 size: 13 residues. Germline V gives CDR1 LNHNV, CDR2 YYDKDF (reference sequence). V was shortened by 2 bases and J by 4 bases, with 8 bases between the two germline ends. This CDR3 reads CATSRQTSTEAFF. CDR3 sequence (DNA): TGTGCCACCAGCAGACAAACAAGCACTGAAGCTTTCTTT.

The chain has TRBV29-1 and TRBJ2-5; D is unclear. The CDR3 covers 14 residues. V lost 2 bases, J lost 2 bases, and 12 bases lay in between. Germline V CDR1 and CDR2: SQVTM, ANQGSEA. CDR3 in DNA: TGCAGCGTTGAAACACCGAACGGGCAAGAGACCCAGTACTTC. Translated: CSVETPNGQETQYF.

J is TRBJ1-3 and V is TRBV5-1; D is ambiguous. V lost 1 base to trimming and J lost 0 bases, with 8 bases between them. Germline CDR1 and CDR2: SGHRS and YFSETQ. The CDR3 length is 15 residues. CDR3 nucleotide sequence: TGCGCCAGCAGCTTGCTGGGCCTCTCTGGAAACACCATATATTTT. Translated: CASSLLGLSGNTIYF. Full variable domain (missing parts from reference TRBV5-1 and TRBJ1-3): KAGVTQTPRYLIKTRGQQVTLSCSPISGHRSVSWYQQTPGQGLQFLFEYFSETQRNKGNFPGRFSGRQFSNSRSEMNVSTLELGDSALYLCASSLLGLSGNTIYFGEGSWLTVV.

J is TRBJ1-2 and V is TRBV10-3, with D uncertain. The length of the CDR3 is 13 residues. Trimming took off 6 bases at V and 5 bases at J, with 13 bases between the two ends. CDR1 and CDR2 (germline): ENHRY, SYGVKD. The CDR3 DNA reads TGTGCCATCAGGGAATCCGACGTGTATGGCTACACCTTC. Its translation: CAIRESDVYGYTF.

The chain carries TRBV12-3 or TRBV12-4 and TRBJ2-2; a weak D match, TRBD1 (6 bases). CDR3 length: 13 amino acids. V gave up 5 bases and J gave up 7 bases, with 11 bases separating them. CDR3 residues: CASSEPGHGELFF. DNA for the CDR3: TGTGCCAGCAGTGAACCGGGACACGGGGAGCTGTTTTTT.

The V call is TRBV11-2, the J call TRBJ2-7, with 9 bases matching TRBD1. The CDR3 has 16 residues. Germline loops: CDR1 SGHAT, CDR2 FQNNGV. After removal of 6 bases from V and 1 base from J, the junction contained 10 bases not matched to a gene. The chain's CDR3 is CASSYLSGTGSYEQYF. CDR3 in DNA: TGTGCCAGCAGTTATCTCTCCGGGACAGGGTCCTACGAGCAGTACTTC.

The chain couples TRBV19 to TRBJ1-3; D remains ambiguous. The germline gives CDR1 LNHDA, CDR2 SQIVND (reference sequence). Trimming stripped 5 bases from V and 0 bases from J, with 8 bases between. The CDR3 has 14 residues. CDR3 in amino acids: CASSWSDSGNTIYF. The DNA for the CDR3 is TGTGCCAGTAGTTGGTCAGACTCTGGAAACACCATATATTTT.

The chain recombines TRBV12-3 or TRBV12-4 with TRBJ2-3, with D unresolved. V was clipped by 5 bases and J by 2 bases, with 5 bases between them. This CDR3 spans 12 amino acids. CDR3 DNA: TGTGCCAGCAGTATAACCACAGATACGCAGTATTTT. Its translation is CASSITTDTQYF.